This T cell receptor beta chain was obtained from a study of blood T cell repertoires in COVID-19. Using immunoSEQ multiplex PCR, the repertoire was profiled, and TCRdb retains in-frame clones only, with some absent. The sample carries 140,000 to 150,000 clones, around 82% recorded once. Losses at the gene ends were 4 bases for V and 3 bases for J; bases not matched to a gene: 8. Germline V CDR1 and CDR2: MNHEY, SVGAGI. CDR3 length: 15 amino acids. The TCR comes from a man aged 60-69 years with active or convalescent COVID-19. The chain is built from TRBV6-5 and TRBJ2-7, with TRBD1 matching 8 bases. The sequencing input was peripheral blood. The CDR3 is CASSWNQGAGYEQYF. The CDR3 DNA reads TGTGCCAGCAGTTGGAACCAGGGGGCAGGCTACGAGCAGTACTTC.